This T cell receptor beta chain was obtained from a study of blood T cell repertoires in COVID-19. In its sample, this clone was seen once. Using immunoSEQ multiplex PCR, the repertoire was profiled, and TCRdb retains in-frame clones only, with some absent. The sample has fewer than 250,000 clones, more than 75% seen once; the top ten hold about 4.4%. With V trimmed by 4 bases and J by 6 bases, 11 bases remained unmatched. This CDR3 contains 15 residues. Per germline, CDR1 SGHNT and CDR2 YYREEE (reference sequence). Sequencing input: peripheral blood. The sequence derives from a human donor in a cohort sampled during active COVID-19. The chain joins TRBV5-4 to TRBJ1-2; 8 bases are a match to TRBD1. CDR3 nucleotides: TGTGCCAGCAGCCAGGGGGCCCTTGCAAAGAATGGCTACACCTTC. This encodes CASSQGALAKNGYTF.